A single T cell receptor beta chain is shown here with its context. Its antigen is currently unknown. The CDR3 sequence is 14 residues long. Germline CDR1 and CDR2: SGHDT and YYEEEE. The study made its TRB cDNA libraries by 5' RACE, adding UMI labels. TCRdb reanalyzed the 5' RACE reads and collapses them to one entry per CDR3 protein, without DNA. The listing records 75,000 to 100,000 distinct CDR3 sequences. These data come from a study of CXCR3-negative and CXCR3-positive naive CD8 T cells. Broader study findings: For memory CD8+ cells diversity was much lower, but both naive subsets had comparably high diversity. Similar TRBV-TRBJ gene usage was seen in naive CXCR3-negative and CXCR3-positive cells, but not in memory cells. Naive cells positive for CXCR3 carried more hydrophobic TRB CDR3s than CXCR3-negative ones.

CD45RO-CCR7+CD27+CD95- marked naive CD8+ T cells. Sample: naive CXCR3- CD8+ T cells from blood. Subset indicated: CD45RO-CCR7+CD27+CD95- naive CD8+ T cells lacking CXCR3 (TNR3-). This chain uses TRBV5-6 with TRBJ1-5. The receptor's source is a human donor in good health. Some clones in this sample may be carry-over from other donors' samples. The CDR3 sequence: CASSFRSWDQPQHF.